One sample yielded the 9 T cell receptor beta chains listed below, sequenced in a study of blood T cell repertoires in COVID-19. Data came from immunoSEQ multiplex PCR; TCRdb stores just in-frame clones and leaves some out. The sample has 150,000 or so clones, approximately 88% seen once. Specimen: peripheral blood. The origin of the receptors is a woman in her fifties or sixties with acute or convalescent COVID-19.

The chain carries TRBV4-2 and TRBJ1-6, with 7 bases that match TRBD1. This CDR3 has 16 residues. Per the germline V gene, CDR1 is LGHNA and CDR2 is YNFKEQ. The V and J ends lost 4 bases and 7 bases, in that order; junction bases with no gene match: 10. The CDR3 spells CASSPQPDRENSPLHF. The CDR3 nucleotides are TGTGCCAGCAGCCCGCAGCCAGACAGGGAGAATTCACCCCTCCACTTT.

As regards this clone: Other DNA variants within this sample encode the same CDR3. In DNA, the CDR3 is TGTGCCAGCAGTTACGGAGGTCTAGCCAAAAACATTCAGTACTTC. This translates into CASSYGGLAKNIQYF. The chain uses TRBV6-2 or TRBV6-3 and TRBJ2-4, with D possibly matching TRBD2 (5 bases). There are 15 residues in the CDR3. Between the trimmed V and J ends, which lost 2 bases and 0 bases, there was a span of 8 bases. Germline V CDR1 and CDR2: MNHEY, SVGEGT.

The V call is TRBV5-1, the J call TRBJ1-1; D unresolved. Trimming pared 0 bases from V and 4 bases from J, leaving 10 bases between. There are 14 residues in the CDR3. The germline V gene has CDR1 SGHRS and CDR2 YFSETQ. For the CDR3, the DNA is TGCGCCAGCAGCTTGGCGGGTGGAGTCACTGAAGCTTTCTTT. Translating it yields CASSLAGGVTEAFF.

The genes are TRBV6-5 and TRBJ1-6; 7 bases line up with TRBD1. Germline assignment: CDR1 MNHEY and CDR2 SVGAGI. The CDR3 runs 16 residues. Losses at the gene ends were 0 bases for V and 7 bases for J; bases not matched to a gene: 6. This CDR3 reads CASSYSRDRGNSPLHF. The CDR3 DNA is TGTGCCAGCAGTTACTCGAGGGACAGAGGGAATTCACCCCTCCACTTT.

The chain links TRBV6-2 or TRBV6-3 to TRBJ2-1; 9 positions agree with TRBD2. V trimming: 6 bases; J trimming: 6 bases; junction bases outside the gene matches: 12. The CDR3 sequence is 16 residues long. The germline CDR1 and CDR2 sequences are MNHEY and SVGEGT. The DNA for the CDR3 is TGTGCCAGCAGCAGCCCTCGCGGGGGGGCCCTCAATGAGCAGTTCTTC. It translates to CASSSPRGGALNEQFF.

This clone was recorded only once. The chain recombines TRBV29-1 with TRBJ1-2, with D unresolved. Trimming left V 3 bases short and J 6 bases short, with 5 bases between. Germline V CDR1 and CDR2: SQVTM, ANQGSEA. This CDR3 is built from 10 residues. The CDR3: CSVEENGYTF. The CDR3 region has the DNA TGCAGCGTTGAGGAGAATGGCTACACCTTC.

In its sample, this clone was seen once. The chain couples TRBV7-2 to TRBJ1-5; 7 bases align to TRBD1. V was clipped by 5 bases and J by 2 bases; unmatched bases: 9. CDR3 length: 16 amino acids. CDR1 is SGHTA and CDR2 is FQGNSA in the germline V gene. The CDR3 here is CASSPRQGSGNQPQHF. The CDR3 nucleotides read TGTGCCAGCAGCCCACGACAGGGAAGTGGCAATCAGCCCCAGCATTTT.

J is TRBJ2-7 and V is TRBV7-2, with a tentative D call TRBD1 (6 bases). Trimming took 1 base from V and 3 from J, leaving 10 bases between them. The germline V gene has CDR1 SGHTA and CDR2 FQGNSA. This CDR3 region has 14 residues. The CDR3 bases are TGTGCCAGCAGCTTAGAGGACAGCTTCTACGAGCAGTACTTC. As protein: CASSLEDSFYEQYF.

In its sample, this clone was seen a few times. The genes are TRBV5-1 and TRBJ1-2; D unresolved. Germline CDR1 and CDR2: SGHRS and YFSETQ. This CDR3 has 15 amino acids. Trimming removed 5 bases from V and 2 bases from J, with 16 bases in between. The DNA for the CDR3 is TGCGCCAGCAGTTCGATGGCGGGGATCAACTATGGCTACACCTTC. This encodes CASSSMAGINYGYTF.